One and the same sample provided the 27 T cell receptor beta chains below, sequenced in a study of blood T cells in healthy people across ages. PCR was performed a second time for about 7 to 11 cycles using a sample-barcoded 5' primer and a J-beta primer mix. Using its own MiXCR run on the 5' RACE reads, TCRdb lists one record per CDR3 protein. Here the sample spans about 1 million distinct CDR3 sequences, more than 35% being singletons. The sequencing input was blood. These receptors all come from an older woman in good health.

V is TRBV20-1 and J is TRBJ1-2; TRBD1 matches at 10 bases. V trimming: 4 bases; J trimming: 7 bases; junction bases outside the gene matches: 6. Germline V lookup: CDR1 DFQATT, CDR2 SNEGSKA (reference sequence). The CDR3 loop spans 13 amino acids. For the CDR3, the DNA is TGCAGTGCTATAGGACAGGGGGAGGGTGGCTACACCTTC. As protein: CSAIGQGEGGYTF.

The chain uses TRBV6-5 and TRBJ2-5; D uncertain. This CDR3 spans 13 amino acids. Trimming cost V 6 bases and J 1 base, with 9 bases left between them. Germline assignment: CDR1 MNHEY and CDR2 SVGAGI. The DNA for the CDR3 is TGTGCCAGCAGCGTACAGCGCCAAGAGACCCAGTACTTC. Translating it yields CASSVQRQETQYF.

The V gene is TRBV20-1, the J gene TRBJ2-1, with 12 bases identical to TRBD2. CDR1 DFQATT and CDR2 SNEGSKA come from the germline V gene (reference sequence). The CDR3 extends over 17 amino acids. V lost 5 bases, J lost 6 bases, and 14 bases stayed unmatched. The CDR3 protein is CSAPMASGRALGNEQFF. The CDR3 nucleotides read TGCAGTGCTCCTATGGCTAGCGGGAGGGCCCTTGGCAATGAGCAGTTCTTC.

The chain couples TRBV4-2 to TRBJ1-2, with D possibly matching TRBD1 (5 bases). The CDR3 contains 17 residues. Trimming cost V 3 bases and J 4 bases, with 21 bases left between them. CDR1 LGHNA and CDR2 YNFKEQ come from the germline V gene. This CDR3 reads CASSHRPPGTDPYGYTF. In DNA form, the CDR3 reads TGTGCCAGCAGCCACCGCCCCCCCGGGACGGATCCCTATGGCTACACCTTC.

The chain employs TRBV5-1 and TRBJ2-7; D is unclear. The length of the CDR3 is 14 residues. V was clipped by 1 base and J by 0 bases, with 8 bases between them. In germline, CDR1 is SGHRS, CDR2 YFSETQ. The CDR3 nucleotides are TGCGCCAGCAGCTTGTCACCGTACTCCTACGAGCAGTACTTC. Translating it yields CASSLSPYSYEQYF.

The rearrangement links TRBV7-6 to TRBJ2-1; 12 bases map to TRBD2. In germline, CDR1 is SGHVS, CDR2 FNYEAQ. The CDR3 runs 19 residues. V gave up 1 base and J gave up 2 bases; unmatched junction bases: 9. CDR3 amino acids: CASSLVGPSGRGAYNEQFF. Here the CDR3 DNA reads TGTGCCAGCAGCTTAGTTGGCCCTAGCGGGAGGGGGGCCTACAATGAGCAGTTCTTC.

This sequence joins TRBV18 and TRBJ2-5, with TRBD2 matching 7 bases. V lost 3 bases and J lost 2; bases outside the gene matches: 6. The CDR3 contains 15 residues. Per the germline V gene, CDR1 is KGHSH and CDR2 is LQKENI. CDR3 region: CASSPLPGRQETQYF. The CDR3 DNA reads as TGTGCCAGCTCACCCCTCCCCGGGAGGCAAGAGACCCAGTACTTC.

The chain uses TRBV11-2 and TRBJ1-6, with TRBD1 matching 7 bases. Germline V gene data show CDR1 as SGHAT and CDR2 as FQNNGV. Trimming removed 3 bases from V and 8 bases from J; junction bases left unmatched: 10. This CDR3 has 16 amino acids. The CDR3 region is CASSFLEGASDSPLHF. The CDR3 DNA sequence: TGTGCCAGCAGCTTCCTTGAGGGGGCGAGCGATTCACCCCTCCACTTT.

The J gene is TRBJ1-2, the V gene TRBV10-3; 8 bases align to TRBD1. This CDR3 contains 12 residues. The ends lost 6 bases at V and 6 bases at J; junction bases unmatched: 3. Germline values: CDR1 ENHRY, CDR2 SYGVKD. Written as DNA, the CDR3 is TGTGCCATCAGGGGGACAGGTGATGGCTACACCTTC. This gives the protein CAIRGTGDGYTF.

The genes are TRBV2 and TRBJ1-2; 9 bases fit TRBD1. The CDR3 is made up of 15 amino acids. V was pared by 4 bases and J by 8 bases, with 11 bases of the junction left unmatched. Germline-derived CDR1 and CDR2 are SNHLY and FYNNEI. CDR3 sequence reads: CASSGGQGRGRGYTF. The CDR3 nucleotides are TGTGCCAGCAGTGGAGGACAGGGGCGAGGTAGAGGCTACACCTTC.

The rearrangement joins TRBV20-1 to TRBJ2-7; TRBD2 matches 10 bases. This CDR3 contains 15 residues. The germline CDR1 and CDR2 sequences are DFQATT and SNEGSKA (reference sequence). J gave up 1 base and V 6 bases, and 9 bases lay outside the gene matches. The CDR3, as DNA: TGCAGTGCAGCTACCGGGACTAGCGTTTCCTACGAGCAGTACTTC. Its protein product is CSAATGTSVSYEQYF.

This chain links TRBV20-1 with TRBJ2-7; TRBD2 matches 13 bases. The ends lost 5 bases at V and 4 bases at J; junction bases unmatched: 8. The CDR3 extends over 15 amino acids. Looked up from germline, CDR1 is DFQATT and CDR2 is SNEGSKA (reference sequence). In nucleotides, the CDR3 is TGCAGTGCTGATCCGGGGACTAGCGGGGATTACGAGCAGTACTTC. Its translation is CSADPGTSGDYEQYF.

CDR3 protein: CASSQDLREVDEQYF. CDR3 nucleotide sequence: TGTGCCAGCAGCCAAGATTTGCGGGAGGTCGACGAGCAGTACTTC. This chain joins TRBV4-2 and TRBJ2-7, with 8 bases matching TRBD2. Unmatched junction bases numbered 6, after V lost 0 bases and J lost 5 bases. The germline gives CDR1 LGHNA, CDR2 YNFKEQ. CDR3 length: 15 amino acids.

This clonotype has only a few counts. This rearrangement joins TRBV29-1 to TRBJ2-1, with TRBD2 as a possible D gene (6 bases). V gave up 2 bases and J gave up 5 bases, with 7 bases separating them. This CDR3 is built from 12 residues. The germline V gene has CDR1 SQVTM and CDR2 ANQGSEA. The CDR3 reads CSVERRDNEQFF. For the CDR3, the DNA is TGCAGCGTTGAAAGGAGGGACAATGAGCAGTTCTTC.

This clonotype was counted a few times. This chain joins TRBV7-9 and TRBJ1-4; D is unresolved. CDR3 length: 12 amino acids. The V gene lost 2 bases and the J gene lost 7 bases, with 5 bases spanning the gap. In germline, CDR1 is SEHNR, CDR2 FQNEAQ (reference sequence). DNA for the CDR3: TGTGCCAGCAGCTTACCGGGTGAAAAACTGTTTTTT. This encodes CASSLPGEKLFF.

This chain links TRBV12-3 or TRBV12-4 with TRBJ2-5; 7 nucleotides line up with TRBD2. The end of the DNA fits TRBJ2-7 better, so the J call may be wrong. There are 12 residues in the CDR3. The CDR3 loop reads CASATSFDEQYF. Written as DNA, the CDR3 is TGTGCCAGCGCGACTAGCTTCGACGAGCAGTACTTC.

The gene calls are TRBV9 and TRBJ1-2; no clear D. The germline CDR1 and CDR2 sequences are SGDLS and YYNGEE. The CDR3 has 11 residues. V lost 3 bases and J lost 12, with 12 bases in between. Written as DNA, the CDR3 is TGTGCCAGCAGCGGGACGGGTTTGCACACCTTC. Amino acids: CASSGTGLHTF.

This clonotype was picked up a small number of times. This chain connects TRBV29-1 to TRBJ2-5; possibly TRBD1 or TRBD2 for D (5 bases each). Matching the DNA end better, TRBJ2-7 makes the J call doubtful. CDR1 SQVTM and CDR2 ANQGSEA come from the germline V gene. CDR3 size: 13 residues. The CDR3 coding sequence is TGCAGCGTTGAAGGTTGGGGGAATTACGAGCAGTACTTC. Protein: CSVEGWGNYEQYF.

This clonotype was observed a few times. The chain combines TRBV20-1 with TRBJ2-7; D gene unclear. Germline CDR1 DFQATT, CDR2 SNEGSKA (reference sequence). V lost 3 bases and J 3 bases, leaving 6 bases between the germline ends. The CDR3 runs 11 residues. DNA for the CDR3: TGCAGTGCTAGTAACAGCTACGAGCAGTACTTC. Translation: CSASNSYEQYF.

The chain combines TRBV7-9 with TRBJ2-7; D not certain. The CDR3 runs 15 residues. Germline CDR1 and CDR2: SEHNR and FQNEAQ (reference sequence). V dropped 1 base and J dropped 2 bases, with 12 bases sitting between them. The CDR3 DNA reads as TGTGCCAGCAGCTTAGTCGGGCTACGGACCTACGAGCAGTACTTC. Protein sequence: CASSLVGLRTYEQYF.

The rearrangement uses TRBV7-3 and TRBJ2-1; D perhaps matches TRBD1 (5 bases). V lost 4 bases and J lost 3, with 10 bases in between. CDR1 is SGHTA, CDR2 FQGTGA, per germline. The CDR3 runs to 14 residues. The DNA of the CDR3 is TGTGCCAGCAGCTCCCCGACAGACTACAATGAGCAGTTCTTC. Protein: CASSSPTDYNEQFF.

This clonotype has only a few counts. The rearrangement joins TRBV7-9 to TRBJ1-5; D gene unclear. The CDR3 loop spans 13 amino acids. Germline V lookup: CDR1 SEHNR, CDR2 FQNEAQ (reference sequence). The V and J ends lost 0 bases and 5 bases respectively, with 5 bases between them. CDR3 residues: CASSLARDQPQHF. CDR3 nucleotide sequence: TGTGCCAGCAGCTTAGCCCGGGATCAGCCCCAGCATTTT.

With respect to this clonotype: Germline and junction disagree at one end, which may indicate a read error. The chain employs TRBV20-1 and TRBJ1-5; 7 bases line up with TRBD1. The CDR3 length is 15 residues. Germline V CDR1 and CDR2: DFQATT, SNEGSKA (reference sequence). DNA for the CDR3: TGCAGTGCTGGGGTCGGGACAGCGGTCAATCAGCTCCAGCATTTT. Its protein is CSAGVGTAVNQLQHF.

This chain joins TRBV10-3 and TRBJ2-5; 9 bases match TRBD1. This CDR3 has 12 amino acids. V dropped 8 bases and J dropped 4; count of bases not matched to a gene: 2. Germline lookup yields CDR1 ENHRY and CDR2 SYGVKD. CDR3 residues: CAIGQGPETQYF. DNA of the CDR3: TGTGCCATCGGACAGGGGCCAGAGACCCAGTACTTC.

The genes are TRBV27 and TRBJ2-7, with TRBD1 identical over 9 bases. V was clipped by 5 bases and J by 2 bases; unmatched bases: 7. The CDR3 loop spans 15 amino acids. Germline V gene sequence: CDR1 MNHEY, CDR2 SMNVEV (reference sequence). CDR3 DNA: TGTGCCAGCAGTGGGGGACAGGGCGAAACCTACGAGCAGTACTTC. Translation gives CASSGGQGETYEQYF.

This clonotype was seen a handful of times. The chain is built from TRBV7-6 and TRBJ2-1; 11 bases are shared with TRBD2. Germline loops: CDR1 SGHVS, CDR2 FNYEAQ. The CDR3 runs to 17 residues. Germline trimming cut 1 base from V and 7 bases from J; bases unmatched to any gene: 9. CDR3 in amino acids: CASSLGWTSGSENEQFF. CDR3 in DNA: TGTGCCAGCAGCTTAGGGTGGACTAGCGGGTCAGAAAATGAGCAGTTCTTC.

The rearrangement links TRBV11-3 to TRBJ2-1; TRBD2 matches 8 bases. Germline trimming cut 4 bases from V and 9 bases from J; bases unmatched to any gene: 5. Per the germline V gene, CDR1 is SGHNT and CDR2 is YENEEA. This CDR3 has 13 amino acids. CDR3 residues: CASSSWTSSEQFF. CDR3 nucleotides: TGTGCCAGCAGCTCCTGGACTAGCAGTGAGCAGTTCTTC.